The subject of this entry is one T cell receptor (beta chain). The repertoire was sequenced with immunoSEQ multiplex PCR; TCRdb's copy has only in-frame clones and lacks some. The table includes about 230,000 clones, 89% detected once. This sample is drawn from a study of blood T cell repertoires in COVID-19. V lost 4 bases and J lost 5; bases outside the gene matches: 6. The CDR3 loop spans 16 amino acids. Germline CDR1 is SGHTS and CDR2 is YDEGEE. The material sequenced was PBMCs or T cells enriched from blood (not recorded which). The J gene is TRBJ2-3, the V gene TRBV5-8; the match to TRBD2 covers 14 bases. The clonotype comes from a woman younger than 45 with acute COVID-19. The CDR3 sequence: CASSPRLAGGQDTQYF. The CDR3 DNA follows: TGTGCCAGCAGCCCCCGACTAGCGGGGGGGCAAGATACGCAGTATTTT.